The 16 T cell receptor beta chains below all came from one sample that was sequenced in a study of shared clonotypes between healthy human individuals. CD45RO negativity and positive selection for CCR7 defined naive CD8 cells, a population that excluded terminally differentiated effector memory CD45RA+ cells. Some clones are missing from TCRdb's copy, which holds only in-frame ones; the method was immunoSEQ multiplex PCR. The sample records about 2.1 million clones, approximately 92% being singletons. Sequenced input: naive CD8+ T cells from PBMCs. All receptors derive from a man between 18 and 35 years old in good health. Some clones in this sample may be carry-over from other donors' samples.

The chain links TRBV5-1 to TRBJ2-7; possibly TRBD1 for D (5 bases). The length of the CDR3 is 13 residues. Between the trimmed V and J ends, which lost 4 bases and 1 base, there was a span of 9 bases. Germline CDR1 reads SGHRS; CDR2 reads YFSETQ. In DNA, the CDR3 is TGCGCCAGCAGCGGGGCAGGTTCCTACGAGCAGTACTTC. It codes for CASSGAGSYEQYF. The full variable domain, its missing parts supplied by reference TRBV5-1 and TRBJ2-7, is KAGVTQTPRYLIKTRGQQVTLSCSPISGHRSVSWYQQTPGQGLQFLFEYFSETQRNKGNFPGRFSGRQFSNSRSEMNVSTLELGDSALYLCASSGAGSYEQYFGPGTRLTVT.

This clone was counted between two and nine times. Different DNA sequences within this sample yield the same CDR3. The V gene is TRBV28, the J gene TRBJ2-5; D unresolved. V was trimmed by 6 bases and J by 5 bases, leaving 4 bases between them. The germline gives CDR1 MDHEN, CDR2 SYDVKM. CDR3 size: 10 residues. The CDR3: CASRGETQYF. The CDR3 region has the DNA TGTGCCAGCAGAGGTGAGACCCAGTACTTC.

V usage is TRBV7-9 and J usage is TRBJ2-2; TRBD2 matches 14 bases. This CDR3 spans 15 amino acids. Looked up from germline, CDR1 is SEHNR and CDR2 is FQNEAQ (reference sequence). V gave up 5 bases and J gave up 9 bases; unmatched junction bases: 5. CDR3 sequence (DNA): TGTGCCAGCAGCCGGGGACTAGCGGGAGACAGGGAGCTGTTTTTT. Residues: CASSRGLAGDRELFF. Supplemented by reference TRBV7-9 and TRBJ2-2, the full variable domain reads DTGVSQNPRHKITKRGQNVTFRCDPISEHNRLYWYRQTLGQGPEFLTYFQNEAQLEKSRLLSDRFSAERPKGSFSTLEIQRTEQGDSAMYLCASSRGLAGDRELFFGEGSRLTVL.

This chain joins TRBV5-4 and TRBJ1-5; no reliable D call. V lost 0 bases, J lost 2 bases, and 24 bases lay in between. CDR1 and CDR2 (germline): SGHNT, YYREEE (reference sequence). The CDR3 has 20 amino acids. The DNA of the CDR3 is TGTGCCAGCAGCTTGGTGGCTTTCACGGGCCGGGGAAGTCGCAATCAGCCCCAGCATTTT. Encoded protein: CASSLVAFTGRGSRNQPQHF. Complete variable domain (other parts from reference TRBV5-4 and TRBJ1-5): ETGVTQSPTHLIKTRGQQVTLRCSSQSGHNTVSWYQQALGQGPQFIFQYYREEENGRGNFPPRFSGLQFPNYSSELNVNALELDDSALYLCASSLVAFTGRGSRNQPQHFGDGTRLSIL.

This chain joins TRBV14 and TRBJ1-1; D call uncertain. Germline-derived CDR1 and CDR2 are SGHDN and FVKESK. The CDR3 extends over 15 amino acids. V lost 0 bases and J lost 4, with 12 bases in between. The CDR3 region is CASSQDRPIGTEAFF. The CDR3 DNA sequence: TGTGCCAGCAGCCAAGACAGACCGATAGGCACTGAAGCTTTCTTT.

This clone was picked up one time. The chain has TRBV5-6 and TRBJ2-7; D is possibly TRBD1 (5 bases). The germline CDR1 and CDR2 sequences are SGHDT and YYEEEE. V lost 0 bases and J lost 2, with 9 bases in between. CDR3 length: 14 residues. The CDR3 loop reads CASSLGQSAYEQYF. In nucleotides, the CDR3 is TGTGCCAGCAGCTTGGGACAGTCAGCCTACGAGCAGTACTTC.

The J gene is TRBJ2-7, the V gene TRBV10-3; D is perhaps TRBD1 (5 bases). The ends were cut back, 5 bases at V and 2 bases at J, with 19 bases in the middle. Germline CDR1 is ENHRY and CDR2 is SYGVKD. CDR3 length: 16 amino acids. CDR3: CAISPAPSTETYEQYF. In nucleotides, the CDR3 is TGTGCCATCAGTCCGGCCCCCTCGACAGAAACCTACGAGCAGTACTTC.

This clone was recorded once. V is TRBV14 and J is TRBJ1-2; D not certain. The CDR3 has 8 amino acids. Trimming shortened V by 8 bases and J by 5 bases, and 0 bases separated the two germline ends. Germline V gene lookup returns CDR1 SGHDN and CDR2 FVKESK. CDR3 sequence: CASYGYTF. CDR3 nucleotides: TGTGCCAGCTATGGCTACACCTTC.

The V call is TRBV7-9, the J call TRBJ2-2, with D perhaps matching TRBD2 (5 bases). Per germline, CDR1 SEHNR and CDR2 FQNEAQ (reference sequence). V was clipped by 6 bases and J by 5 bases, with 16 bases between them. The CDR3 loop spans 15 amino acids. The CDR3 DNA sequence: TGTGCCAGCAGTTCAGACTACCTAAGGACCGGGGAGCTGTTTTTT. This encodes CASSSDYLRTGELFF.

This clone was detected a few times. Different DNA sequences within this sample yield the same CDR3. The rearrangement links TRBV7-9 to TRBJ2-1, with TRBD2 identical over 14 bases. In germline, CDR1 is SEHNR, CDR2 FQNEAQ (reference sequence). This CDR3 is built from 16 residues. Trimming took 4 bases from V and 2 from J; bases not matched to a gene: 1. CDR3 protein: CASSSGLAGAYNEQFF. In DNA form, the CDR3 reads TGTGCCAGCAGCTCGGGACTAGCGGGGGCCTACAATGAGCAGTTCTTC.

The rearrangement links TRBV2 to TRBJ2-1; 7 positions match TRBD2. Germline V gives CDR1 SNHLY, CDR2 FYNNEI. J was trimmed by 0 bases and V by 4 bases; bases with no gene match: 9. The CDR3 totals 17 residues. The CDR3 DNA reads as TGTGCCAGCAGTGGCCCGTCAGCGGGAAGCTCCTACAATGAGCAGTTCTTC. Its translation is CASSGPSAGSSYNEQFF.

This clone was recorded a few times. The V call is TRBV7-9, the J call TRBJ1-2; D is undetermined. V dropped 5 bases and J dropped 0 bases, with 10 bases sitting between them. CDR1 is SEHNR and CDR2 is FQNEAQ in the germline V gene (reference sequence). This CDR3 region has 14 residues. This CDR3 is CASSPIGANYGYTF. The CDR3 nucleotides read TGTGCCAGCAGCCCAATTGGGGCTAACTATGGCTACACCTTC.

V and J are TRBV4-3 and TRBJ2-7; 8 nucleotides line up with TRBD2. Germline loops: CDR1 LGHNA, CDR2 YSLEER. The CDR3 totals 16 residues. V dropped 1 base and J dropped 0; count of bases not matched to a gene: 5. The CDR3 reads CASSQARTSSSYEQYF. In DNA, the CDR3 is TGCGCCAGCAGCCAAGCGAGGACTAGCAGCTCCTACGAGCAGTACTTC.

The V call is TRBV19, the J call TRBJ1-2; unclear D gene. V lost 3 bases, J lost 8 bases, and 19 bases lay in between. Germline V CDR1 and CDR2: LNHDA, SQIVND (reference sequence). The CDR3 runs to 15 residues. The DNA of the CDR3 is TGTGCCAGTAGTATCAGTTCTCGCGGGCCCGGGGGCTACACCTTC. This sequence encodes CASSISSRGPGGYTF. Using reference TRBV19 and TRBJ1-2 for the parts outside the CDR3, the full variable domain is DGGITQSPKYLFRKEGQNVTLSCEQNLNHDAMYWYRQDPGQGLRLIYYSQIVNDFQKGDIAEGYSVSREKKESFPLTVTSAQKNPTAFYLCASSISSRGPGGYTFGSGTRLTVV.

The rearrangement links TRBV19 to TRBJ1-2; D is undetermined. Germline V gene lookup returns CDR1 LNHDA and CDR2 SQIVND (reference sequence). The ends were cut back, 7 bases at V and 7 bases at J, with 13 bases in the middle. The CDR3 runs to 12 residues. This CDR3 reads CASTSRTRGYTF. The CDR3 nucleotides are TGTGCCAGTACCTCCAGGACGCGTGGCTACACCTTC.

The chain employs TRBV23-1 and TRBJ2-7; 9 bases are shared with TRBD1. TRBV23-1 is sorted into the ORF group, with uncertain function. V was clipped by 3 bases and J by 3 bases; unmatched bases: 21. The CDR3 is 20 residues long. The CDR3 spells CASSHLPGQGSSPLVYEQYF. Here the CDR3 DNA reads TGCGCCAGCAGTCATCTCCCGGGACAGGGTAGTTCTCCTTTGGTCTACGAGCAGTACTTC.